This T cell receptor (beta chain) was sequenced for a study of control samples from healthy donors and cancer patients. J lost 4 bases, V lost 3 bases, and 5 bases had no gene match. Germline V CDR1 and CDR2: SGHTA, FQGNSA. This CDR3 region has 15 residues. This clone appeared a few times. Only in-frame clones appear in the TCRdb table, and some are missing; sequencing was by immunoSEQ multiplex PCR. The data hold approximately 87,000 clones, with about 88% observed a single time. The rearrangement uses TRBV7-2 and TRBJ2-7; 11 bases line up with TRBD2. The clonotype was recovered from a woman aged 45-59 years in good health. The specimen was blood. CDR3 protein: CASSFPTSGTYEQYF. CDR3 DNA sequence: TGTGCCAGCAGCTTTCCGACTAGCGGGACGTACGAGCAGTACTTC.